The entry that follows covers one TCR beta chain sequence. This record comes from a study of control samples from healthy donors and cancer patients. Profiling relied on immunoSEQ multiplex PCR, and the TCRdb table lists in-frame clones only, not all of them. The sample lists some 120,000 clones, over 75% occurring once. This CDR3 is built from 14 residues. Germline values: CDR1 MNHEY, CDR2 SVGEGT. Germline trimming cut 6 bases from V and 7 bases from J; bases unmatched to any gene: 5. Material for sequencing was blood. The V call is TRBV6-2 or TRBV6-3, the J call TRBJ2-7, with TRBD2 matching 14 bases. This clonotype was sampled from a man aged 18 to 29 in good health. In DNA form, the CDR3 reads TGTGCCAGCAGCCGGGGACTAGCGGGAGTTGAGCAGTACTTC. Amino acids: CASSRGLAGVEQYF.